Below, 3 T cell receptor beta chains from the same sample are listed, as sequenced in a study of T cells in Graves' hyperthyroidism and ophthalmopathy. Using RNA transcripts as the source, TCR beta CDR3 regions were amplified. HTBI primers were used for first-round RT-PCR of the TCR CDR3. MiXCR was run by TCRdb on the multiplex PCR reads, yielding one entry per CDR3 protein. The sample holds hundreds of thousands of distinct CDR3 sequences, nearly 20% seen once. Sample: blood. These receptors came from a man aged 40-55 years with Graves' ophthalmopathy.

The V gene is TRBV10-3, the J gene TRBJ1-3; D is uncertain. The CDR3 runs 14 residues. Germline V gene sequence: CDR1 ENHRY, CDR2 SYGVKD. Deletions cut 8 bases from V and 2 bases from J, with 13 bases between. CDR3 coding DNA: TGTGCCATCCAGCCGGGAGCGGCTGGAAACACCATATATTTT. This gives the protein CAIQPGAAGNTIYF.

This clonotype was picked up a small number of times. The chain couples TRBV11-1 to TRBJ2-7; 12 bases map to TRBD2. The CDR3 has 16 residues. CDR1 is SGHAT, CDR2 FQDESV, per germline (reference sequence). The V gene end was trimmed by 5 bases and the J gene end by 4 bases; junction bases not matched to a gene: 9. The CDR3 nucleotides read TGTGCCAGCAGCAGCAGACTAGCGGGAGATATTTACGAGCAGTACTTC. Its protein product is CASSSRLAGDIYEQYF.

This clonotype has more than one count but fewer than ten. The rearrangement links TRBV12-3 or TRBV12-4 to TRBJ2-7; either TRBD1 or TRBD2 may fit D (6 bases each). This CDR3 spans 14 amino acids. V was clipped by 3 bases and J by 5 bases, with 14 bases between them. The chain's CDR3 is CASSLFGGQHEQYF. In DNA, the CDR3 is TGTGCCAGCAGTTTGTTTGGGGGGCAACACGAGCAGTACTTC.